The sequence of this T cell receptor (beta chain) was determined in a study of blood T cell repertoires in COVID-19. Looking at the study overall: COVID-19 samples, acute and convalescent, were from the United States, Italy and Spain. T cells, B-cell-depleted T cells, or PBMCs supplied cDNA or gDNA.

Germline V gene data show CDR1 as LGHDT and CDR2 as YNNKEL (reference sequence). The V end lost 3 bases, the J end lost 11 bases, and 12 bases lay between the germline ends. The CDR3 consists of 12 residues. Study processing details: Reference gene primer amplification gave nucleated cell count estimates. Data came from immunoSEQ multiplex PCR; TCRdb stores just in-frame clones and leaves some out. V, J and clone size are taken as reported in that table, and D and trimming were inferred from the DNA itself. The top ten clones hold roughly 4.5% of a sample with 250,000 or so clones, approximately 89% of them seen once.

The chain combines TRBV3-1 (or the pseudogene TRBV3-2) with TRBJ2-3; the D is unclear. Sequenced material: peripheral blood. This clonotype originated in a woman between 40 and 50 years old who had recovered from COVID-19. The CDR3 sequence: CASSQAVQVQYF. The CDR3 nucleotides are TGTGCCAGCAGCCAGGCCGTTCAGGTGCAGTATTTT.